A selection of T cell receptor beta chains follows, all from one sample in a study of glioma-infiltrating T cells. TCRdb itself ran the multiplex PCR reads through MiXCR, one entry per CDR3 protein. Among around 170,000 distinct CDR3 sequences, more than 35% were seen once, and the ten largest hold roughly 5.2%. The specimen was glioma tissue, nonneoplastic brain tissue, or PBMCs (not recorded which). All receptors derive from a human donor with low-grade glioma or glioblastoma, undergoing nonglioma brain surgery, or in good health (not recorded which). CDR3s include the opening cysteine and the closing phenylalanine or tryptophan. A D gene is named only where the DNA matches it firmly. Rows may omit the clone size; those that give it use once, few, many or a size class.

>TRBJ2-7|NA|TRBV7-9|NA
CASSHGRGEQYF
TGTGCCAGCAGCCACGGGCGGGGTGAGCAGTACTTC
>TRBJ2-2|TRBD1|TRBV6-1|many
CASLDRGGTGELFF
TGTGCCAGCTTAGACAGGGGTGGCACCGGGGAGCTGTTTTTT
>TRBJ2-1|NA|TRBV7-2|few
CASSLYVGEQFF
TGTGCCAGCAGCTTATATGTGGGTGAGCAGTTCTTC
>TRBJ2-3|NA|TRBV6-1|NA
CAIRILPNTDTQYF
TGTGCCATAAGGATATTACCGAACACAGATACGCAGTATTTT
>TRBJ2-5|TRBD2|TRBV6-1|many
CASSDAGDQETQYF
TGTGCCAGCAGTGATGCGGGGGACCAAGAGACCCAGTACTTC
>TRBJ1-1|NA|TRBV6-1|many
CASRDRYAEAFF
TGTGCCAGCAGAGACAGGTATGCGGAAGCTTTCTTT
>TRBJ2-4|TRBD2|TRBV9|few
CASSVTSGIEPNIQYF
TGTGCCAGCAGCGTTACTAGCGGGATAGAGCCAAACATTCAGTACTTC
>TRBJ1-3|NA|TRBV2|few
CASSEFSVSGNTIYF
TGTGCCAGCAGTGAATTTTCCGTCTCTGGAAACACCATATATTTT
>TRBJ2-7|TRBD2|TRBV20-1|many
CSASGGFSYEQYF
TGCAGTGCTAGCGGGGGGTTCTCCTACGAGCAGTACTTC
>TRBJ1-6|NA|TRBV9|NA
CASSAQGGRSNSPLHF
TGTGCCAGCAGCGCACAGGGTGGAAGGAGTAATTCACCCCTCCACTTT
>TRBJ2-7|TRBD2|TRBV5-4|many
CASSLSLAGSEQYF
TGTGCCAGCAGCTTGAGTCTAGCGGGCAGCGAGCAGTACTTC
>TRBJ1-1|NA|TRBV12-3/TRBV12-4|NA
CASSWGSGDTEAFF
TGTGCCAGCAGTTGGGGCTCCGGCGACACTGAAGCTTTCTTT
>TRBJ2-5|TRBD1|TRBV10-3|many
CAIRLTGGSETQYF
TGTGCCATCCGCTTGACAGGGGGATCGGAGACCCAGTACTTC
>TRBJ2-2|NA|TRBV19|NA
CASGTTNTGELFF
TGTGCCAGCGGGACAACGAACACCGGGGAGCTGTTTTTT
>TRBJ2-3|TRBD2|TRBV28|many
CASSRASGRETDTQYF
TGTGCCAGCAGTCGAGCTAGCGGGAGGGAGACAGATACGCAGTATTTT
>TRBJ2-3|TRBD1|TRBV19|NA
CASSTERQGSTDTQYF
TGTGCCAGTAGTACAGAGAGACAGGGAAGCACAGATACGCAGTATTTT
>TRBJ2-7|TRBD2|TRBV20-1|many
CSASGLAGVTYEQYF
TGCAGTGCTAGTGGACTAGCGGGAGTAACCTACGAGCAGTACTTC
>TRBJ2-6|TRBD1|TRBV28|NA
CASSPTGGLDSGANVLTF
TGTGCCAGCAGCCCCACAGGGGGCTTAGACTCTGGGGCCAACGTCCTGACTTTC
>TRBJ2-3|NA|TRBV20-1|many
CSAETGTLNTDTQYF
TGCAGTGCCGAGACCGGGACCCTTAACACAGATACGCAGTATTTT
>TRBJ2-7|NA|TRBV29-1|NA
CSVGGLYEQYF
TGCAGCGTTGGGGGGCTCTACGAGCAGTACTTC
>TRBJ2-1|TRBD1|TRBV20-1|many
CSASVRDRGRWEQFF
TGCAGTGCTAGTGTACGGGACAGGGGGCGATGGGAGCAGTTCTTC
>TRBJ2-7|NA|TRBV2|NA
CAGQGTGGSEQYF
TGTGCCGGACAAGGGACGGGGGGCTCCGAGCAGTACTTC
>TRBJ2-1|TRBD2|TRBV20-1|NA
CSANLAGSQNDDQFF
TGCAGTGCTAACCTAGCGGGATCCCAGAACGATGACCAGTTCTTC